This passage covers 5 T cell receptor beta chains from one sample sequenced in a study of blood T cell repertoires in COVID-19. TCRdb keeps only in-frame clones here, not all; method: immunoSEQ multiplex PCR. The sample lists roughly 36,000 clones, approximately 85% occurring once. Material: peripheral blood. The receptors originated from a man aged 55-75 years with active COVID-19.

This clone was seen a few times. V gene TRBV24-1 combines with J gene TRBJ2-1; 9 bases are shared with TRBD2. The CDR3 has 16 residues. V was clipped by 3 bases and J by 7 bases; unmatched bases: 9. From germline, CDR1 is KGHDR and CDR2 SFDVKD. CDR3 sequence reads: CATSDTPGTSPNEQFF. The CDR3 nucleotides read TGTGCCACCAGTGATACCCCCGGGACTAGCCCAAATGAGCAGTTCTTC.

The V and J genes are TRBV7-3 and TRBJ2-1; 12 positions agree with TRBD2. J was trimmed by 10 bases and V by 5 bases; bases with no gene match: 12. The germline gives CDR1 SGHTA, CDR2 FQGTGA. The CDR3 runs to 16 residues. As DNA, the CDR3 is TGTGCCAGCAGCCACCTAGGACTAGCGGGAATCGAGGAGCAGTTCTTC. Translation gives CASSHLGLAGIEEQFF.

This chain connects TRBV11-2 to TRBJ1-5, with D maybe TRBD1 (5 bases). Germline V gene lookup returns CDR1 SGHAT and CDR2 FQNNGV. The ends were cut back, 5 bases at V and 6 bases at J, with 14 bases in the middle. This CDR3 is 14 amino acids long. The CDR3, as DNA: TGTGCCAGCAGCACCGCCCCGGGGGGTCAGCCCCAGCATTTT. Translating it yields CASSTAPGGQPQHF.

The chain joins TRBV29-1 to TRBJ2-3; 7 nucleotides line up with TRBD1. Trimming cost V 7 bases and J 3 bases; bases outside gene matches: 7. Germline V CDR1 and CDR2: SQVTM, ANQGSEA. The CDR3 has 13 amino acids. The CDR3, as DNA: TGCAGCGGCAGACAGGGAATGACAGATACGCAGTATTTT. This codes for CSGRQGMTDTQYF.

The chain has TRBV24-1 and TRBJ2-5; 11 bases are a match to TRBD1. Germline V lookup: CDR1 KGHDR, CDR2 SFDVKD. The CDR3 is 13 residues long. Trimming at V came to 9 bases and at J to 3 bases, leaving 2 bases not matched to a gene. The CDR3 DNA follows: TGTGCCACCGGACAGGGGGCCAAAGAGACCCAGTACTTC. This gives the protein CATGQGAKETQYF.